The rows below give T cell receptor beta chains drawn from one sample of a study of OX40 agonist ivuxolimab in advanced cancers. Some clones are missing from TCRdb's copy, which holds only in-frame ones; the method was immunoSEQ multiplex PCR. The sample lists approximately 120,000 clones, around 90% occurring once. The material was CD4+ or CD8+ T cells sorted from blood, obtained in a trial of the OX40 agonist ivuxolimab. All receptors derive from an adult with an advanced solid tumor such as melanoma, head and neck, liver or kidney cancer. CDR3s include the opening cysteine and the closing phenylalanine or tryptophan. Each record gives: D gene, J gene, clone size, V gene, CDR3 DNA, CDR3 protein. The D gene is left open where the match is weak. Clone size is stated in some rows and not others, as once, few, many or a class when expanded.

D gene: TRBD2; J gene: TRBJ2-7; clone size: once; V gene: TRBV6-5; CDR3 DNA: TGTGCCAGCACTTTACCGGGGGGACCTTACGAGCAGTACTTC; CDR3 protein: CASTLPGGPYEQYF
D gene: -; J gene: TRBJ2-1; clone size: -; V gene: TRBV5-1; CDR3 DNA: TGCGCCAGCAGCTTTCCACCGGGACGGAGCTCCTACAATGAGCAGTTCTTC; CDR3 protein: CASSFPPGRSSYNEQFF
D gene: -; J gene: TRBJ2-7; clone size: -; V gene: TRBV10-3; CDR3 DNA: TGTGCCATCTCCGGTATAGGGGATATCTATTCCTACGAGCAGTACTTC; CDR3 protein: CAISGIGDIYSYEQYF
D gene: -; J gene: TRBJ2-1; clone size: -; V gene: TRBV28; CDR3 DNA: TGTGCCAGCAGTTTCCCCCAGGGAACTAACTACAATGAGCAGTTCTTC; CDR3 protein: CASSFPQGTNYNEQFF
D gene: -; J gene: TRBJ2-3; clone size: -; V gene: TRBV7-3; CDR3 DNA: TGTGCCAGCAACGGCCAAAGCACAGATACGCAGTATTTT; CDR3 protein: CASNGQSTDTQYF
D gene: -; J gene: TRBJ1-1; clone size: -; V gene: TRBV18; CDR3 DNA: TGTGCCAGCTCACCACTCATAGGGTCGGAAACCGCTGAAGCTTTCTTT; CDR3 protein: CASSPLIGSETAEAFF
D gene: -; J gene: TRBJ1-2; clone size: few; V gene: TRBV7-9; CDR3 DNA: TGTGCCAGCAGCCCATCCGGACAGCCACTCTATGGCTACACCTTC; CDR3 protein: CASSPSGQPLYGYTF
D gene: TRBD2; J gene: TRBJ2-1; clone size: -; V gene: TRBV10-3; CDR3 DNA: TGTGCCATCAGTGGGACTAGCGGGAGATACTATGAGCAGTTCTTC; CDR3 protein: CAISGTSGRYYEQFF
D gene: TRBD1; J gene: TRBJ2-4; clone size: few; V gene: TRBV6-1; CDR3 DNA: TGTGCCAGCGCGGAGCAGGGGGCAAACATTCAGTACTTC; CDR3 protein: CASAEQGANIQYF
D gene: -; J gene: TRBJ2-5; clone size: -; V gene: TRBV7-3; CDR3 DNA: TGTGCCAGCAGCCGGCAACCGGGAGTGGGGGAGACCCAGTACTTC; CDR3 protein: CASSRQPGVGETQYF
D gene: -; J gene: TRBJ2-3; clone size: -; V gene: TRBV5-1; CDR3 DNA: TGCGCCAGCAGCCTACAGGGATGGGGCACAGATACGCAGTATTTT; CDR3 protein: CASSLQGWGTDTQYF
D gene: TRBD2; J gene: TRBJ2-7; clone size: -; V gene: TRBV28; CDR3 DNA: TGTGCCAGCACATGGGAGGCTAGCGGCCGGGGCTGGGAGCAGTACTTC; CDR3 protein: CASTWEASGRGWEQYF
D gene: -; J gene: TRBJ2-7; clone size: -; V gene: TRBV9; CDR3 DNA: TGTGCCAGCAGCGTAGAAGCAACGACCTCCTACGAGCAGTACTTC; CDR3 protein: CASSVEATTSYEQYF
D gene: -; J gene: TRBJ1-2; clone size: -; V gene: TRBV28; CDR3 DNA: TGTGCCAGCAGTTTAGAGTTCTATGGCTACACCTTC; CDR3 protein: CASSLEFYGYTF
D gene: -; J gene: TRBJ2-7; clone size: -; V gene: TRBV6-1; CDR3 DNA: TGTGCCAGCAGATCAGGCAGGTCCGGCTCCTACGAGCAGTACTTC; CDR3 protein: CASRSGRSGSYEQYF
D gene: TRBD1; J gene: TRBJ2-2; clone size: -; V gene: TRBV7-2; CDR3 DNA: TGTGCCAGCAGGGCTACAGGGGGCACCGGGGAGCTGTTTTTT; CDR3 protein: CASRATGGTGELFF
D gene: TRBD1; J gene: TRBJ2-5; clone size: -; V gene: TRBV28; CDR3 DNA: TGTGCCAGCAGTTTAGACAGGGGGCGGGAGACCCAGTACTTC; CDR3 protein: CASSLDRGRETQYF